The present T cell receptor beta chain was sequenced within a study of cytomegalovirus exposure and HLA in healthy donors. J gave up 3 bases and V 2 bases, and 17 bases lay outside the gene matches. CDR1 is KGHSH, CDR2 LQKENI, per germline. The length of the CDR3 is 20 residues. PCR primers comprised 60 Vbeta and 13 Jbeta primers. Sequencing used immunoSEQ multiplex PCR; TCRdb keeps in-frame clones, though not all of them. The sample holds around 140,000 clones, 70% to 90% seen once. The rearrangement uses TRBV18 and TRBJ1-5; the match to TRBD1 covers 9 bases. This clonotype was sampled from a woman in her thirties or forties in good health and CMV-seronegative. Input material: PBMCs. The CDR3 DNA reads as TGTGCCAGCTCACCAATAACCGGGACAGGGTTGGCGTCATCCAATCAGCCCCAGCATTTT. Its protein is CASSPITGTGLASSNQPQHF.